The 10 T cell receptor beta chains in this list originate from one sample, sequenced in a study of blood T cells in healthy people across ages (dated by TCRdb to between 2014 and 2017). The library was obtained by 5' RACE. The second PCR ran for about 6 to 11 cycles and used a J-beta primer mix along with a sample-barcoded 5' primer. TCRdb ran its own pipeline on the public reads, namely fastp trimming at Q25 and MiXCR clone calling, and kept in-frame beta chains. Each record represents a unique CDR3 protein, reported with the most common genes and DNA among its rows. In this sample the table shows roughly 1.9 million distinct CDR3 sequences, about 39% of which occur a single time. The ten largest clonotypes hold roughly 24% of the sample. Sequencing was carried out using blood. These TCRs come from a human donor in good health.

CDR3 in amino acids: CASSSPHQGALNEKLFF. The CDR3 DNA follows: TGTGCCAGCAGCTCCCCCCACCAGGGGGCTCTTAATGAAAAACTGTTTTTT. This chain links TRBV7-9 with TRBJ1-4; 8 nucleotides line up with TRBD1. Trimming removed 4 bases from V and 4 bases from J; junction bases left unmatched: 11. From germline, CDR1 is SEHNR and CDR2 FQNEAQ (reference sequence). The CDR3 spans 17 residues.

This clonotype was counted only a few times. The rearrangement links TRBV6-2 or TRBV6-3 to TRBJ2-7; no firm D call. Germline CDR1 reads MNHEY; CDR2 reads SVGEGT. CDR3 size: 13 residues. V was trimmed by 4 bases and J by 3 bases, leaving 10 bases between them. CDR3: CASSSVIYYEQYF. CDR3 bases: TGTGCCAGCAGTTCGGTCATTTACTACGAGCAGTACTTC.

This clonotype was observed a few times. The chain uses TRBV28 and TRBJ2-7; D unclear. CDR1 and CDR2 from the germline V gene are MDHEN and SYDVKM. The V gene lost 4 bases and the J gene lost 3 bases, with 7 bases spanning the gap. The CDR3 runs to 12 residues. CDR3: CASSSKYYEQYF. CDR3 sequence (DNA): TGTGCCAGCAGTTCAAAATACTACGAGCAGTACTTC.

This clonotype has at least ten counts. CDR3 nucleotides: TGCAGCGTTGAAGCGCAGCCTCGAGGCGATGGCTACACCTTC. Its protein is CSVEAQPRGDGYTF. This rearrangement joins TRBV29-1 to TRBJ1-2; no clear D. Germline V gene data show CDR1 as SQVTM and CDR2 as ANQGSEA. V lost 1 base to trimming and J lost 6 bases, with 15 bases between them. The CDR3 extends over 14 amino acids.

This clonotype has only a few counts. V and J are TRBV15 and TRBJ1-1; D unresolved. CDR3 length: 13 amino acids. Looked up from germline, CDR1 is LNHNV and CDR2 is YYDKDF (reference sequence). Trimming took 0 bases from V and 5 from J, leaving 7 bases between them. This chain's CDR3 is CATSRDKETEAFF. In DNA, the CDR3 is TGTGCCACCAGCAGAGATAAGGAAACTGAAGCTTTCTTT.

A note on this clonotype: A much larger clone differs by one base, so this may be a read error. V and J are TRBV12-3 or TRBV12-4 and TRBJ1-5; D is unclear. The CDR3 contains 14 residues. DNA of the CDR3: TGTACCAGCAGTCGGACTAATAGCAATCAGCCCCAGCATTTT. Translation: CTSSRTNSNQPQHF.

Worth noting for this clonotype: A much larger clone lies a single base off, so this may be a read error. The chain recombines TRBV25-1 with TRBJ2-7; D not certain. This CDR3 region has 12 residues. Germline V gene data show CDR1 as MGHDK and CDR2 as SYGVNS. Trimming shortened V by 7 bases and J by 6 bases, and 13 bases separated the two germline ends. The CDR3 reads CASNALSFEQYF. The CDR3 region has the DNA TGTGCCAGCAATGCCCTCTCTTTCGAGCAGTACTTC.

This clonotype was observed a few times. V is TRBV7-9 and J is TRBJ2-3, with D tentatively TRBD2 (5 bases). V was clipped by 5 bases and J by 2 bases, with 14 bases between them. The CDR3 sequence is 15 residues long. Germline lookup yields CDR1 SEHNR and CDR2 FQNEAQ (reference sequence). CDR3 DNA sequence: TGTGCCAGCAGCACGGGATTAGGGTACACAGATACGCAGTATTTT. This codes for CASSTGLGYTDTQYF.

The chain recombines TRBV27 with TRBJ2-5; 10 bases are a match to TRBD2. This CDR3 region has 15 residues. V shed 5 bases and J 11 bases; nucleotides not matched to a gene: 14. Germline V gives CDR1 MNHEY, CDR2 SMNVEV (reference sequence). CDR3 in amino acids: CASSPGTSVGREQYF. The CDR3 DNA is TGTGCCAGCAGTCCTGGGACTAGCGTTGGACGGGAGCAGTACTTC.

This clonotype was seen more than once but under ten times. Germline is not matched at one junction end, which may reflect a read error. The chain links TRBV12-3 or TRBV12-4 to TRBJ2-5; maybe TRBD2 (6 bases). The CDR3 sequence is 15 residues long. DNA for the CDR3: TGTGCCAGCAGGGCCGGGACTTACCCAAGAGAGTCCCAGTACTTC. Translated: CASRAGTYPRESQYF.